The 26 T cell receptor beta chains in this list originate from one sample, sequenced in a study of OX40 agonist ivuxolimab in advanced cancers. Here immunoSEQ multiplex PCR was the method, and the copy in TCRdb shows in-frame clones only, minus some. This table holds 60,000 to 85,000 clones, 70% to 90% found once. Source: CD4+ or CD8+ T cells sorted from blood, taken in a trial of the OX40 agonist ivuxolimab. Receptors originate from an adult with an advanced solid tumor such as melanoma, head and neck, liver or kidney cancer.

The rearrangement uses TRBV19 and TRBJ2-7; the D gene is possibly TRBD2 (7 bases). Trimming stripped 1 base from V and 1 base from J, with 14 bases between. Germline CDR1 reads LNHDA; CDR2 reads SQIVND (reference sequence). The CDR3 runs to 16 residues. The CDR3 DNA reads as TGTGCCAGTAGTATAGGGGCAGGGGAGGGGTCCTACGAGCAGTACTTC. Its translation is CASSIGAGEGSYEQYF.

V and J are TRBV7-9 and TRBJ2-3; D unresolved. The CDR3 sequence is 12 residues long. Germline V gene sequence: CDR1 SEHNR, CDR2 FQNEAQ (reference sequence). Trimming cost V 5 bases and J 7 bases, with 10 bases left between them. The CDR3, as DNA: TGTGCCAGCAGCACTACAGCTTATACGCAGTATTTT. Protein: CASSTTAYTQYF.

This clone has just a few counts. The CDR3 sequence: CASSLGDFASTDTQYF. The CDR3 region has the DNA TGTGCCAGCAGCTTAGGCGACTTTGCTAGCACAGATACGCAGTATTTT. The rearrangement joins TRBV7-8 to TRBJ2-3, with D unresolved. CDR1 is SGHVS and CDR2 is FQNEAQ in the germline V gene. The V end lost 1 base, the J end lost 0 bases, and 11 bases lay between the germline ends. CDR3 size: 16 residues.

The CDR3 region has the DNA TGTGCCAGCAGCTTGGAAGGACGGGGGCGCGGCAACTATGGCTACACCTTC. This codes for CASSLEGRGRGNYGYTF. The J gene is TRBJ1-2, the V gene TRBV5-4; D is perhaps TRBD1 (6 bases). This CDR3 comprises 17 residues. The germline V gene encodes CDR1 SGHNT and CDR2 YYREEE (reference sequence). With 0 bases removed from V and 2 bases from J, the gap between germline ends came to 17 bases.

V usage is TRBV7-2 and J usage is TRBJ2-5; 7 bases agree with TRBD1. The CDR3 contains 14 residues. The V gene end was trimmed by 6 bases and the J gene end by 5 bases; junction bases not matched to a gene: 9. The germline gives CDR1 SGHTA, CDR2 FQGNSA. CDR3 bases: TGTGCCAGCAGTCTCCGACAGGGTCGGGAGACCCAGTACTTC. This encodes CASSLRQGRETQYF.

The chain couples TRBV1 to TRBJ2-5; the D call of TRBD2 is as the table states it, not checked on the DNA. TRBV1 is described as a pseudogene. This CDR3 is 19 amino acids long. CDR3 nucleotides: TGCACCAGCAGCCAGATCCGACTAGCGGGATCGGTCAAGTTTGAGACCCAGTACTTC. Encoded protein: CTSSQIRLAGSVKFETQYF.

The V call is TRBV2, the J call TRBJ2-7; D call uncertain. V was trimmed by 7 bases and J by 2 bases, leaving 6 bases between them. The CDR3 length is 11 residues. Germline V CDR1 and CDR2: SNHLY, FYNNEI. CDR3 sequence reads: CASTGTYEQYF. In DNA, the CDR3 is TGTGCCAGCACGGGCACCTACGAGCAGTACTTC.

J is TRBJ2-5 and V is TRBV7-6, with a possible D match to TRBD2 (5 bases). CDR1 is SGHVS and CDR2 is FNYEAQ in the germline V gene. V was pared by 5 bases and J by 4 bases, with 8 bases between. The length of the CDR3 is 12 residues. The CDR3 nucleotides read TGTGCCAGCAGCCGGAGCGGAGAGACCCAGTACTTC. This translates into CASSRSGETQYF. The full variable domain, its missing parts supplied by reference TRBV7-6 and TRBJ2-5, is GAGVSQSPRYKVTKRGQDVALRCDPISGHVSLYWYRQALGQGPEFLTYFNYEAQQDKSGLPNDRFSAERPEGSISTLTIQRTEQRDSAMYRCASSRSGETQYFGPGTRLLVL.

The chain links TRBV6-5 to TRBJ1-2, with D possibly matching TRBD1 (5 bases). This CDR3 contains 13 residues. V lost 2 bases and J 4 bases, leaving 8 bases between the germline ends. Looked up from germline, CDR1 is MNHEY and CDR2 is SVGAGI. The CDR3 bases are TGTGCCAGCAGTTACAACAGGATCTATGGCTACACCTTC. Protein: CASSYNRIYGYTF.

This chain uses TRBV15 with TRBJ1-1; a weak D match, TRBD1 (5 bases). The CDR3 extends over 13 amino acids. Looked up from germline, CDR1 is LNHNV and CDR2 is YYDKDF (reference sequence). Trimming shortened V by 3 bases and J by 2 bases, and 7 bases separated the two germline ends. The CDR3 DNA sequence: TGTGCCACCAGCAGTCAGGGAAACACTGAAGCTTTCTTT. As protein: CATSSQGNTEAFF.

The chain employs TRBV6-5 and TRBJ2-7; TRBD1 agrees at 8 bases. Looked up from germline, CDR1 is MNHEY and CDR2 is SVGAGI. The trim removed 10 bases at V and 5 bases at J, leaving 4 bases unmatched. CDR3 length: 11 amino acids. The CDR3 here is CATGQVNEQYF. The CDR3 DNA is TGTGCCACGGGACAGGTCAACGAGCAGTACTTC.

This clone was seen a single time. The rearrangement uses TRBV10-3 and TRBJ2-1, with TRBD2 matching 7 bases. V lost 2 bases to trimming and J lost 4 bases; unmatched junction nucleotides: 5. From germline, CDR1 is ENHRY and CDR2 SYGVKD. CDR3 length: 15 residues. The CDR3 region has the DNA TGTGCCATCAGTGAGCGACTAGCAAGATACAATGAGCAGTTCTTC. This gives the protein CAISERLARYNEQFF.

This sequence joins TRBV7-6 and TRBJ2-7; the match to TRBD1 covers 9 bases. This CDR3 has 14 residues. V was clipped by 1 base and J by 5 bases; unmatched bases: 3. Per the germline V gene, CDR1 is SGHVS and CDR2 is FNYEAQ. CDR3 residues: CASSLEDRGHEQYF. The DNA for the CDR3 is TGTGCCAGCAGCTTAGAGGACAGGGGCCACGAGCAGTACTTC. Based on the CDR3 plus reference TRBV7-6 and TRBJ2-7, the full variable domain is GAGVSQSPRYKVTKRGQDVALRCDPISGHVSLYWYRQALGQGPEFLTYFNYEAQQDKSGLPNDRFSAERPEGSISTLTIQRTEQRDSAMYRCASSLEDRGHEQYFGPGTRLTVT.

V and J are TRBV5-6 and TRBJ2-5, with 12 nucleotides matching TRBD2. The CDR3 totals 19 residues. Germline loops: CDR1 SGHDT, CDR2 YYEEEE. With 2 bases clipped from V and 2 bases from J, the junction kept 13 bases outside the gene matches. CDR3 loop: CASSLLPGLAGIDQETQYF. CDR3 in DNA: TGTGCCAGCAGCTTATTACCGGGACTAGCGGGTATAGATCAAGAGACCCAGTACTTC.

J is TRBJ1-4 and V is TRBV5-1; TRBD1 might be the D (6 bases). The CDR3 covers 15 residues. Trimming pared 5 bases from V and 5 bases from J, leaving 16 bases between. The germline CDR1 and CDR2 sequences are SGHRS and YFSETQ. CDR3 protein: CASRNPGQVNEKLFF. The CDR3 bases are TGCGCCAGCAGAAATCCGGGACAAGTCAATGAAAAACTGTTTTTT.

This sequence joins TRBV5-1 and TRBJ2-1; TRBD2 matches 7 bases. V trimming: 0 bases; J trimming: 0 bases; junction bases outside the gene matches: 3. CDR1 and CDR2 from the germline V gene are SGHRS and YFSETQ. The CDR3 is 16 amino acids. In DNA, the CDR3 is TGCGCCAGCAGCTTGGTTGGCGGGAGCTCCTACAATGAGCAGTTCTTC. Translation gives CASSLVGGSSYNEQFF. The entire variable domain, with the rest obtained from reference TRBV5-1 and TRBJ2-1, is as follows: KAGVTQTPRYLIKTRGQQVTLSCSPISGHRSVSWYQQTPGQGLQFLFEYFSETQRNKGNFPGRFSGRQFSNSRSEMNVSTLELGDSALYLCASSLVGGSSYNEQFFGPGTRLTVL.

The V call is TRBV19, the J call TRBJ2-6; D may match TRBD1 or TRBD2 (5 bases each). Between the trimmed V and J ends, which lost 7 bases and 1 base, there was a span of 8 bases. Looked up from germline, CDR1 is LNHDA and CDR2 is SQIVND (reference sequence). This CDR3 is built from 14 residues. CDR3 DNA: TGTGCCAGTATTGGGACGTCTGGGGCCAACGTCCTGACTTTC. As protein: CASIGTSGANVLTF.

The V call is TRBV30, the J call TRBJ1-2, with 9 bases identical to TRBD1. The CDR3 is made up of 14 amino acids. V was pared by 5 bases and J by 4 bases, with 8 bases of the junction left unmatched. Germline CDR1 and CDR2: GTSNPN and SVGIG (reference sequence). In nucleotides, the CDR3 is TGTGCCTGGGACTGGGACAGGGCACGCTATGGCTACACCTTC. Translating it yields CAWDWDRARYGYTF.

The CDR3 loop is CATSMTGVATQYF. DNA of the CDR3: TGTGCCACCAGCATGACGGGAGTTGCTACGCAGTATTTT. The chain recombines TRBV15 with TRBJ2-3; D is possibly TRBD2 (6 bases). This CDR3 is built from 13 residues. Trimming removed 4 bases at V and 8 bases at J, with 13 bases between. Germline V gives CDR1 LNHNV, CDR2 YYDKDF (reference sequence).

The chain employs TRBV2 and TRBJ2-1, with a possible D match to TRBD1 (5 bases). V was trimmed by 1 base and J by 6 bases, leaving 13 bases between them. The length of the CDR3 is 15 residues. Germline V gene data show CDR1 as SNHLY and CDR2 as FYNNEI. The CDR3 reads CASSEGQGVGNEQFF. In DNA, the CDR3 is TGTGCCAGCAGTGAAGGGCAGGGCGTCGGCAATGAGCAGTTCTTC.

This rearrangement joins TRBV6-6 to TRBJ1-2; 12 bases line up with TRBD1. J gave up 14 bases and V 4 bases, and 5 bases lay outside the gene matches. Germline values: CDR1 MNHNY, CDR2 SVGAGI (reference sequence). CDR3 length equals 12 residues. The CDR3 sequence is CASSLRDRGPTF. The CDR3 region has the DNA TGTGCCAGCAGTTTGAGGGACAGGGGGCCAACCTTC.

This clone was detected only once. The genes are TRBV5-1 and TRBJ2-4; D call uncertain. Germline CDR1 reads SGHRS; CDR2 reads YFSETQ. Trimming pared 2 bases from V and 0 bases from J, leaving 12 bases between. This CDR3 has 16 amino acids. CDR3 DNA: TGCGCCAGCAGCTTTTCAGCCGTGGAAGCCAAAAACATTCAGTACTTC. This sequence encodes CASSFSAVEAKNIQYF.

The chain joins TRBV2 to TRBJ1-5; TRBD1 matches 7 bases. This CDR3 contains 14 residues. The J segment lost 2 bases and the V segment lost 9 bases, leaving 7 bases of the junction unmatched. Germline CDR1 SNHLY, CDR2 FYNNEI. The CDR3 reads CASSRGPGNQPQHF. The CDR3 coding sequence is TGTGCCAGTTCGAGGGGGCCGGGCAATCAGCCCCAGCATTTT.

This chain links TRBV7-3 with TRBJ2-7, with 10 bases identical to TRBD2. The CDR3 is 15 residues long. V gave up 4 bases and J gave up 5 bases; unmatched junction bases: 8. Per germline, CDR1 SGHTA and CDR2 FQGTGA. CDR3 DNA: TGTGCCAGCAGCTCAGCTAGCGGGAGCACCAACGAGCAGTACTTC. This translates into CASSSASGSTNEQYF.

The V gene is TRBV5-4, the J gene TRBJ1-2; D call uncertain. Trimming left V 0 bases short and J 8 bases short, with 11 bases between. This CDR3 has 13 amino acids. The V gene's germline CDR1 is SGHNT and CDR2 YYREEE (reference sequence). The CDR3 bases are TGTGCCAGCAGCTTGGTCGTAGGGTCCGGCTACACCTTC. The encoded protein is CASSLVVGSGYTF.

The rearrangement uses TRBV19 and TRBJ1-5, with D unclear. V was trimmed by 3 bases and J by 5 bases, leaving 8 bases between them. The CDR3 totals 13 residues. Germline CDR1 is LNHDA and CDR2 is SQIVND (reference sequence). The CDR3 sequence is CASSIMPDQPQHF. The CDR3 coding sequence is TGTGCCAGTAGTATTATGCCTGATCAGCCCCAGCATTTT.